Listed below are T cell receptor beta chains from one sample, sequenced in a study of PD-L1 blockade in urothelial cancer. Here immunoSEQ multiplex PCR was the method, and the copy in TCRdb shows in-frame clones only, minus some. Of around 100,000 clones in the sample, around 87% were seen once. Sequencing used PBMCs, obtained around atezolizumab (anti-PD-L1) treatment. The receptors here all came from a man between 60 and 70 years old with urothelial cancer. The CDR3 runs from the conserved cysteine through the conserved F or W. D genes are given only for firm matches. Clone size, where shown, is once, few, many, or a class for clones that have expanded.

- TRBJ2-4 TRBV28 - CASSLGGAKNIQYF TGTGCCAGCAGTTTAGGCGGAGCCAAAAACATTCAGTACTTC
- TRBJ2-3 TRBV6-4 - CASSDSARVRTDTQYF TGTGCCAGCAGTGACTCAGCCAGGGTAAGGACAGATACGCAGTATTTT
- TRBJ2-6 TRBV7-2 - CASSSGFSGANVLTF TGTGCCAGCAGCTCCGGTTTCTCTGGGGCCAACGTCCTGACTTTC
TRBD1 TRBJ1-5 TRBV19 - CASSPRDRNQPQHF TGTGCCAGTAGCCCCAGGGACAGAAATCAGCCCCAGCATTTT
- TRBJ2-5 TRBV5-6 - CASSLWGVYTETQYF TGTGCCAGCAGCTTGTGGGGGGTATATACAGAGACCCAGTACTTC
- TRBJ2-7 TRBV19 - CASSGRGALPYEQYF TGTGCCAGTAGTGGCAGGGGGGCGCTTCCCTACGAGCAGTACTTC
- TRBJ1-5 TRBV28 once CASSPGHGNSNQPQHF TGTGCCAGCAGCCCCGGACACGGAAATAGCAATCAGCCCCAGCATTTT
- TRBJ1-3 TRBV30 - CAWSPLGNTIYF TGTGCCTGGAGTCCCTTAGGAAACACCATATATTTT
- TRBJ2-7 TRBV5-4 - CASSSGGYEQYF TGTGCCAGCAGCTCCGGGGGCTACGAGCAGTACTTC
TRBD2 TRBJ2-1 TRBV10-1 - CASSVGTSSNEQFF TGCGCCAGCAGCGTCGGGACTAGTTCCAATGAGCAGTTCTTC
TRBD2 TRBJ2-7 TRBV2 - CASNLAGPSYEQYF TGTGCCAGCAACTTAGCGGGTCCGTCCTACGAGCAGTACTTC
TRBD1 TRBJ2-3 TRBV6-5 - CASSWLGTGTDTQYF TGTGCCAGCAGTTGGCTTGGGACAGGAACAGATACGCAGTATTTT
TRBD2 TRBJ2-3 TRBV7-2 once CASSLGGGGADTQYF TGTGCCAGCAGCTTAGGCGGGGGGGGCGCAGATACGCAGTATTTT
- TRBJ1-5 TRBV19 - CASRPSRGSGADQPQHF TGTGCCAGTAGGCCCTCTAGGGGGTCTGGGGCCGATCAGCCCCAGCATTTT
TRBD2 TRBJ2-3 TRBV28 - CASSHGTSGTTDTQYF TGTGCCAGCAGCCACGGGACTAGCGGAACCACAGATACGCAGTATTTT
TRBD2 TRBJ2-1 TRBV30 - CAWSVRLAGNEQFF TGTGCCTGGAGTGTACGTCTAGCGGGCAATGAGCAGTTCTTC
TRBD1 TRBJ2-5 TRBV5-4 - CASSLWGQGYQETQYF TGTGCCAGCAGCTTGTGGGGACAGGGATACCAAGAGACCCAGTACTTC
TRBD2 TRBJ2-2 TRBV4-2 - CASSQEVTSGNTGELFF TGTGCCAGCAGCCAAGAGGTGACTAGCGGGAACACCGGGGAGCTGTTTTTT
TRBD1 TRBJ1-2 TRBV5-1 - CASSQLDRAYGYTF TGCGCCAGCAGCCAATTAGACAGGGCCTATGGCTACACCTTC
TRBD2 TRBJ2-5 TRBV5-4 - CASSYKLAGQETQYF TGTGCCAGCAGCTACAAACTAGCGGGACAAGAGACCCAGTACTTC
- TRBJ1-1 TRBV9 - CASSYSGGPGTEAFF TGTGCCAGCAGCTATTCCGGGGGGCCGGGCACTGAAGCTTTCTTT
TRBD1 TRBJ1-4 TRBV18 - CASSPGAGQGGEKLFF TGTGCCAGCTCACCGGGCGCGGGACAGGGAGGTGAAAAACTGTTTTTT
- TRBJ1-4 TRBV4-3 once CASSQEPRQDGEKLFF TGCGCCAGCAGCCAAGAACCAAGGCAGGATGGTGAAAAACTGTTTTTT
- TRBJ2-1 TRBV6-5 - CASSYQMDSYNEQFF TGTGCCAGCAGTTACCAAATGGACAGCTACAATGAGCAGTTCTTC